This record covers a single TCR beta chain. No antigen is known for it. The template used for profiling TCR beta VDJ and CDR3 was genomic DNA. One entry per CDR3 protein results from TCRdb running MiXCR on the reads. This sample carries 400,000 to 450,000 distinct CDR3 sequences, 65% to 80% of them seen once, and the ten largest clones take 4%. Germline V lookup: CDR1 SEHNR, CDR2 FQNEAQ (reference sequence). V was shortened by 5 bases and J by 5 bases, with 7 bases between the two germline ends. The CDR3 sequence is 12 residues long. The sample comes from a study of CD8+CD57+ T cells in acquired aplastic anemia. Study-wide background: The mean DNA yield obtained from sorted CD4+ and CD8+ cells came to approximately 3 ug. The study obtained about 9.9 million reads on average for CD4+ cells from healthy donors. Study-wide results and limits: The same twenty-nine CD8+ CDR3 sequences occurred in patients and in controls. CD8+ Simpson's diversity showed no significant patient-control difference.

V is TRBV7-9 and J is TRBJ1-5; D gene ambiguous. The source of this sequence is a human donor in good health, serving as a control. Sequenced input: sorted CD4+, CD8+, or CD8+CD57+ T cells (not recorded which) from PBMCs. The CDR3 sequence: CASSHEYQPQHF. As DNA, the CDR3 is TGTGCCAGCAGCCACGAGTATCAGCCCCAGCATTTT.